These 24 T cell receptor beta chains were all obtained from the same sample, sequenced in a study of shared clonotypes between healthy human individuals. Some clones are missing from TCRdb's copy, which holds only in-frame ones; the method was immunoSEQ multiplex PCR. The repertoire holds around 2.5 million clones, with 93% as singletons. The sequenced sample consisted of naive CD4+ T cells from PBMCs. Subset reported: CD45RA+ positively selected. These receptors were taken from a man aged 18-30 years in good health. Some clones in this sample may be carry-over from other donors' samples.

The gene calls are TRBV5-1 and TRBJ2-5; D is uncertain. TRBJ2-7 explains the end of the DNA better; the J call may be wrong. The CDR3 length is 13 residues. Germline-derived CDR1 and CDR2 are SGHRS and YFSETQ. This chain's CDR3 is CASSLEGSYEQYF. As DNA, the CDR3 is TGCGCCAGCAGCTTGGAAGGGTCCTACGAGCAGTACTTC.

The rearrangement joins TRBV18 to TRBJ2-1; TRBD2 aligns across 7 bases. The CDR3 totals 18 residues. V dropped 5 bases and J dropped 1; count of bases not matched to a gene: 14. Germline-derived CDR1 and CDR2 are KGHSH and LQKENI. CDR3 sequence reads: CASSNPPRGLPSYNEQFF. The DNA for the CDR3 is TGTGCCAGCTCAAATCCCCCGAGGGGACTACCTTCCTACAATGAGCAGTTCTTC.

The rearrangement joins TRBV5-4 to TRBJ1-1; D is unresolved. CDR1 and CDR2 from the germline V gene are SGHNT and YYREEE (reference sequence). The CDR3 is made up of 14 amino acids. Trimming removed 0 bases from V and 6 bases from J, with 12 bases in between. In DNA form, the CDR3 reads TGTGCCAGCAGCTTGGAACAAGGGAGGGCTGAAGCTTTCTTT. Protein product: CASSLEQGRAEAFF. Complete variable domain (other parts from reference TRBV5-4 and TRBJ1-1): ETGVTQSPTHLIKTRGQQVTLRCSSQSGHNTVSWYQQALGQGPQFIFQYYREEENGRGNFPPRFSGLQFPNYSSELNVNALELDDSALYLCASSLEQGRAEAFFGQGTRLTVV.

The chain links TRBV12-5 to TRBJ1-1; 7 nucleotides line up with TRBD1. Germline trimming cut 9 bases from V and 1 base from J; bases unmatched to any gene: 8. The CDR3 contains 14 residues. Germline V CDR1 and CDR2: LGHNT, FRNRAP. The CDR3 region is CARIRQGRNTEAFF. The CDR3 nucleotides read TGTGCTAGGATTCGACAGGGAAGGAACACTGAAGCTTTCTTT.

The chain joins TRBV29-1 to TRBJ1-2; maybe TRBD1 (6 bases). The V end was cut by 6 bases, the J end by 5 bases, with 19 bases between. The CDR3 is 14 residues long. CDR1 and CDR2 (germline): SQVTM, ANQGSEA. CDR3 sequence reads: CSVAIWTASYGYTF. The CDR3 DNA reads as TGCAGCGTCGCTATTTGGACAGCCTCGTATGGCTACACCTTC.

The CDR3 is CASSSPGQGPKPQHF. The CDR3 nucleotides read TGTGCCAGCTCAAGCCCGGGACAGGGCCCGAAGCCCCAGCATTTT. This chain uses TRBV18 with TRBJ1-5; 9 bases map to TRBD1. The CDR3 covers 15 residues. CDR1 and CDR2 (germline): KGHSH, LQKENI. The ends lost 5 bases at V and 8 bases at J; junction bases unmatched: 10.

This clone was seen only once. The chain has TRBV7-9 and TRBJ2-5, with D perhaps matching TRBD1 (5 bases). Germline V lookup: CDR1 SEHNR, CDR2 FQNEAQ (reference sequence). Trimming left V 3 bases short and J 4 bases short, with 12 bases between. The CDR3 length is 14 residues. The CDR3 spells CASSLVQGVETQYF. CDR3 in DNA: TGTGCCAGCAGCTTGGTTCAGGGTGTAGAGACCCAGTACTTC.

This CDR3 reads CASITGSTEAFF. In DNA, the CDR3 is TGTGCCAGCATTACAGGGTCCACTGAAGCTTTCTTT. The chain uses TRBV6-1 and TRBJ1-1, with a tentative D call TRBD1 (6 bases). Trimming stripped 7 bases from V and 4 bases from J, with 10 bases between. The CDR3 spans 12 residues. Per germline, CDR1 MNHNS and CDR2 SASEGT.

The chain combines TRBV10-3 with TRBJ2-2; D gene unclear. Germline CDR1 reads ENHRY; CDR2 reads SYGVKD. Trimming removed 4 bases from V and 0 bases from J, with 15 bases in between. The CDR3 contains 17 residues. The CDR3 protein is CAISAPDRPANTGELFF. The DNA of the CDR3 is TGTGCCATCAGTGCCCCAGATCGGCCCGCGAACACCGGGGAGCTGTTTTTT.

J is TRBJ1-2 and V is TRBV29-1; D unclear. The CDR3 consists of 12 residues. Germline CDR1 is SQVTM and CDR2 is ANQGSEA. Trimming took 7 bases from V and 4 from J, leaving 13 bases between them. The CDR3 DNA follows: TGCAGCGCCCCCAGCAGATTCTATGGCTACACCTTC. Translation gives CSAPSRFYGYTF. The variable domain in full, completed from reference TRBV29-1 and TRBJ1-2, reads SAVISQKPSRDICQRGTSLTIQCQVDSQVTMMFWYRQQPGQSLTLIATANQGSEATYESGFVIDKFPISRPNLTFSTLTVSNMSPEDSSIYLCSAPSRFYGYTFGSGTRLTVV.

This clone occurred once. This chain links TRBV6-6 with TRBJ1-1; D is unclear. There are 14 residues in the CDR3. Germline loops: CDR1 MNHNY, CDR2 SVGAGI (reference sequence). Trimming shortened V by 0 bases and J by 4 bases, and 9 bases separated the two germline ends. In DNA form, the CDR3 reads TGTGCCAGCAGTTACTCGGTCGGTATCACTGAAGCTTTCTTT. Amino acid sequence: CASSYSVGITEAFF.

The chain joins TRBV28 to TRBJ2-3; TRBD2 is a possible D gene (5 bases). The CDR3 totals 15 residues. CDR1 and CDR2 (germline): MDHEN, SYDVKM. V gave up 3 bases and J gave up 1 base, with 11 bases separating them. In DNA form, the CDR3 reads TGTGCCAGCAGTTTTATGGTCGGGGGCACAGATACGCAGTATTTT. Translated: CASSFMVGGTDTQYF.

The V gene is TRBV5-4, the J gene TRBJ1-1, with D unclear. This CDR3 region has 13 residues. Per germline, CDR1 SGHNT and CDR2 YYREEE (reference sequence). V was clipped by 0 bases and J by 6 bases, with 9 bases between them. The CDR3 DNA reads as TGTGCCAGCAGCTTGGCCGGCCGATCTGAAGCTTTCTTT. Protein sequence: CASSLAGRSEAFF. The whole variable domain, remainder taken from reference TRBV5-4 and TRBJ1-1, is ETGVTQSPTHLIKTRGQQVTLRCSSQSGHNTVSWYQQALGQGPQFIFQYYREEENGRGNFPPRFSGLQFPNYSSELNVNALELDDSALYLCASSLAGRSEAFFGQGTRLTVV.

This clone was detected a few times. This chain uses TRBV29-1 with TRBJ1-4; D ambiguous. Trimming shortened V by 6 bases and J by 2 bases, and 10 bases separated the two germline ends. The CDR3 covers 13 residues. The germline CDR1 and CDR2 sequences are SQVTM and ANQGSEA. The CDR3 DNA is TGCAGCGTACGGGGTGCCACTAATGAAAAACTGTTTTTT. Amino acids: CSVRGATNEKLFF.

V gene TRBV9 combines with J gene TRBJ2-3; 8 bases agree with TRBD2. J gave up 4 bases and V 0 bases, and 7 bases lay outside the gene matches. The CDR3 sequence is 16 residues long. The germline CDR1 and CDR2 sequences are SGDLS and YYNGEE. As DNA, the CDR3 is TGTGCCAGCAGCGTAGGGCTGAGCGGGAGTTCAGATACGCAGTATTTT. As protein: CASSVGLSGSSDTQYF.

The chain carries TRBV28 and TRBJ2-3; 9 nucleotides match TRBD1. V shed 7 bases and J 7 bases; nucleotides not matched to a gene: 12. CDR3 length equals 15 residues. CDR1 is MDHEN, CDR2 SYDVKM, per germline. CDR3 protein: CASKGGQGGENTQYF. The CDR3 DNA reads TGTGCCAGCAAGGGGGGACAGGGAGGCGAGAATACGCAGTATTTT.

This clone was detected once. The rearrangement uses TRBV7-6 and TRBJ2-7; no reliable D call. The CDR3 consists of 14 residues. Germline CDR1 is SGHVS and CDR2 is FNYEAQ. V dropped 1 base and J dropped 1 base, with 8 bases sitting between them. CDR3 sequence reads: CASSLGAPSYEQYF. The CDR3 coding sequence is TGTGCCAGCAGCTTAGGGGCTCCTTCCTACGAGCAGTACTTC.

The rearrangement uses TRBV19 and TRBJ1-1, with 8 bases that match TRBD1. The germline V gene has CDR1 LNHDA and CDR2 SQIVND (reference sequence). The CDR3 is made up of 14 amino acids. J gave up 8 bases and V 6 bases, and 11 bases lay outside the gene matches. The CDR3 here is CASRSFLTGGEAFF. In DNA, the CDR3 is TGTGCCAGTAGATCTTTTCTAACAGGGGGAGAAGCTTTCTTT.

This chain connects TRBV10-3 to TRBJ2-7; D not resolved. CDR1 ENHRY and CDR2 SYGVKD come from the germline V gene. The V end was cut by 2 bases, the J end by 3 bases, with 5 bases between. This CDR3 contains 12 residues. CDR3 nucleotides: TGTGCCATCAGTGAGCCGAACTACGAGCAGTACTTC. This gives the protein CAISEPNYEQYF.

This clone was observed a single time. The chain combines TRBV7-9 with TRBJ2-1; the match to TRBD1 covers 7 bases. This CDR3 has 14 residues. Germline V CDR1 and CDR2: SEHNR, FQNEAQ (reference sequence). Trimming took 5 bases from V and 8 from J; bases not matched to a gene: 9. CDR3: CASSTPYRGDEQFF. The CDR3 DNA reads TGTGCCAGCAGCACTCCATACAGGGGCGATGAGCAGTTCTTC.

The CDR3 sequence: CASRSYGDIFTLNYGYTF. The CDR3 DNA reads as TGTGCCAGCAGGAGTTACGGGGACATTTTTACCCTCAACTATGGCTACACCTTC. V is TRBV28 and J is TRBJ1-2; D may be TRBD1 (6 bases). Trimming removed 6 bases from V and 2 bases from J, with 25 bases in between. From germline, CDR1 is MDHEN and CDR2 SYDVKM. The CDR3 loop spans 18 amino acids.

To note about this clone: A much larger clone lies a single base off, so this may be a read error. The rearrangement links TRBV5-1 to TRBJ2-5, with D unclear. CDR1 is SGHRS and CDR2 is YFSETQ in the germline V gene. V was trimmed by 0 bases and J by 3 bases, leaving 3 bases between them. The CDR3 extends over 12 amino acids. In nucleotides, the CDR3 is TGCGCCAGCAGCTTGGCCAAAGAGACCCAGTACTTC. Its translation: CASSLAKETQYF. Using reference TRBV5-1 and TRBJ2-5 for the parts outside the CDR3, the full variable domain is KAGVTQTPRYLIKTRGQQVTLSCSPISGHRSVSWYQQTPGQGLQFLFEYFSETQRNKGNFPGRFSGRQFSNSRSEMNVSTLELGDSALYLCASSLAKETQYFGPGTRLLVL.

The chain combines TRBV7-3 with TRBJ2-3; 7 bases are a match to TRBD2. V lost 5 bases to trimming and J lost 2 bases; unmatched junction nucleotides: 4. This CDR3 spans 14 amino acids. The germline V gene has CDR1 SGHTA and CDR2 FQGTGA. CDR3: CASSSGTNTDTQYF. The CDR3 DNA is TGTGCCAGCAGCAGCGGGACTAACACAGATACGCAGTATTTT.

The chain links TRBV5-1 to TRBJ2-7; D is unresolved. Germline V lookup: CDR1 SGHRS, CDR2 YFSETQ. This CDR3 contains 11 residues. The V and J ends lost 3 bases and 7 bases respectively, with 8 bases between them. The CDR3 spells CASSSPGEQYF. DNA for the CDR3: TGCGCCAGCAGCTCGCCCGGGGAGCAGTACTTC.